This T cell receptor beta chain is drawn from a study of vaccination and CD4 T cells after COVID-19. Background on the study: Convalescent individuals numbered four females and six males, two being Hispanic. Typically, post-vaccine samples were obtained a median roughly 70 days after dose two, within a range of 14 to 241. Findings and limits, study-wide: Data came from relatively few convalescent patients and lacked early post-infection timepoints.

About this clonotype itself: No antigen is known for it.

Researchers used the Oncomine TCR Beta short-read assay to sequence DNA from cultured CD4+ T cells. In TCRdb, the PCR reads were re-called with MiXCR into one record per CDR3 protein. The sample lists under 25,000 distinct CDR3 sequences; 45% to 50% were seen once. The sample's treatment: approximately 11-day PBMC culture with coronavirus spike peptide pools or control peptides (ViraFEST assay). The V and J ends lost 7 bases and 0 bases, in that order; junction bases with no gene match: 10. This CDR3 spans 16 amino acids. Germline CDR1 is KGHDR and CDR2 is SFDVKD. The chain joins TRBV24-1 to TRBJ1-2, with 7 bases matching TRBD1. The TCR comes from a human donor with COVID-19. The sample taken for sequencing was cultured CD4+ T cells from blood. CDR3 sequence: CATSERTGVANYGYTF. The CDR3, as DNA: TGTGCCACCAGCGAACGAACAGGGGTGGCTAACTATGGCTACACCTTC.